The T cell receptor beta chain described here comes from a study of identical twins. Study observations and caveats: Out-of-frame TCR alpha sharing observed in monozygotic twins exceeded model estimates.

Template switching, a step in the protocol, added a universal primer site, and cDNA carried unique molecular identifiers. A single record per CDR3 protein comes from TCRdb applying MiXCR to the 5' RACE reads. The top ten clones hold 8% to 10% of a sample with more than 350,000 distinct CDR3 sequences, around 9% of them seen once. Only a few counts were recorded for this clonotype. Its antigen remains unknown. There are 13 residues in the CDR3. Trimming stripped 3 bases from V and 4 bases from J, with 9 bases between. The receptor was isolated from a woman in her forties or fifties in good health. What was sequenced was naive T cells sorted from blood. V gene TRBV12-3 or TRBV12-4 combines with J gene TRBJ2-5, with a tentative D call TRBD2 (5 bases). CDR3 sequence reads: CASSFGLAETQYF. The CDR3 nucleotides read TGTGCCAGCAGTTTTGGTCTAGCAGAGACCCAGTACTTC.